This T cell receptor (beta chain) was identified in a study of T cell changes during pregnancy in multiple sclerosis. Assay used: immunoSEQ multiplex PCR; TCRdb lists only in-frame clones, some missing. The sample contains approximately 45,000 clones, approximately 80% of which appear only once. The sample in question was CD4+ T cells from peripheral blood mononuclear cells, obtained before pregnancy. This receptor was obtained from a female donor with multiple sclerosis, enrolled in a pregnancy study.

The CDR3 loop is CASNWGEMNTEAFF. Written as DNA, the CDR3 is TGTGCCAGCAATTGGGGGGAGATGAACACTGAAGCTTTCTTT. The J gene is TRBJ1-1, the V gene TRBV7-8, with a possible D match to TRBD1 (5 bases). Deletions cut 7 bases from V and 0 bases from J, with 12 bases between. CDR1 is SGHVS and CDR2 is FQNEAQ in the germline V gene. The CDR3 consists of 14 residues.